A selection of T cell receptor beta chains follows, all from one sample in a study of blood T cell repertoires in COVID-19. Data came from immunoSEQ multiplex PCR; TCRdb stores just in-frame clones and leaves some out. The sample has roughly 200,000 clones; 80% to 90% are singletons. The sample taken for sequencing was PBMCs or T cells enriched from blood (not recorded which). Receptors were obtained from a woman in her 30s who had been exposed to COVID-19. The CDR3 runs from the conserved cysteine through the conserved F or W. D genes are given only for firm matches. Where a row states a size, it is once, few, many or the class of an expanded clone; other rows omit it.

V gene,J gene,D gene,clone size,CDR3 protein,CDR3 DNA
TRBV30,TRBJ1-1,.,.,CAWSTPTLMNTEAFF,TGTGCCTGGAGTACCCCGACACTCATGAACACTGAAGCTTTCTTT
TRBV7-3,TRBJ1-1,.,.,CASSLSGSGTEAFF,TGTGCCAGCAGCTTATCAGGGTCGGGCACTGAAGCTTTCTTT
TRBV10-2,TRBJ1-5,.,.,CASSEGQISNQPQHF,TGCGCCAGCAGTGAAGGACAAATTAGCAATCAGCCCCAGCATTTT
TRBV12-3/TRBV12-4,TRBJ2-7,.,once,CASGRDSYEQYF,TGTGCCAGCGGCAGGGACTCCTACGAGCAGTACTTC
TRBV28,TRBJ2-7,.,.,CASSERALYEQYF,TGTGCCAGCAGCGAGAGAGCCCTGTACGAGCAGTACTTC
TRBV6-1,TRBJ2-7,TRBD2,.,CASSEWAGALTYEQYF,TGTGCCAGCAGTGAATGGGCGGGAGCCCTGACATACGAGCAGTACTTC
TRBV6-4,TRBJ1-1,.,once,CASSLTRDTEAFF,TGTGCCAGCAGCCTTACGAGGGACACTGAAGCTTTCTTT
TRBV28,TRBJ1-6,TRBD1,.,CATRWGVGTGNSPLHF,TGTGCCACGAGGTGGGGCGTGGGGACAGGTAATTCACCCCTCCACTTT
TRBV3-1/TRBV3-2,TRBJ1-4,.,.,CASSSLGANEKLFF,TGTGCCAGCAGCTCCCTAGGGGCTAATGAAAAACTGTTTTTT
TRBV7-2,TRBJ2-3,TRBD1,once,CASSSTGDTDTQYF,TGTGCCAGCAGCTCGACAGGGGACACAGATACGCAGTATTTT
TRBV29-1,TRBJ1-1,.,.,CSVSLGRNTEAFF,TGCAGCGTCAGCCTGGGGCGGAACACTGAAGCTTTCTTT
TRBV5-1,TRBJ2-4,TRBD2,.,CASSLGVAGADQYF,TGCGCCAGCAGCTTGGGTGTAGCGGGGGCGGATCAGTACTTC
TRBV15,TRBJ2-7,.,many,CATSTTAGTYEQYF,TGTGCCACCAGCACAACGGCAGGGACCTACGAGCAGTACTTC
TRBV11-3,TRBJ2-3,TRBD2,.,CASSPPGRERGIDTQYF,TGTGCCAGCAGCCCCCCTGGGAGGGAGCGGGGGATAGATACGCAGTATTTT
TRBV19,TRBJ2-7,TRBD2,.,CASSILNSGGPYEQYF,TGTGCCAGTAGTATTCTAAACAGCGGGGGACCCTACGAGCAGTACTTC
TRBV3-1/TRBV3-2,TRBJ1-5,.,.,CASSPQGSNQPQHF,TGTGCCAGCAGCCCTCAGGGGTCCAATCAGCCCCAGCATTTT
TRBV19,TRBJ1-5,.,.,CASRTRGGQQPQHF,TGTGCCAGTAGGACCCGGGGAGGGCAACAGCCCCAGCATTTT
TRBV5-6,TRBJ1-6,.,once,CASSLEPPDRKNNSPLHF,TGTGCCAGCAGCTTGGAGCCCCCAGACAGAAAGAATAATTCACCCCTCCACTTT
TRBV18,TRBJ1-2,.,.,CASSPSAESSADGYTF,TGTGCCAGCTCACCTTCGGCAGAATCAAGTGCGGATGGCTACACCTTC
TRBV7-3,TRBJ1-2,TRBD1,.,CASAQSGQGGGYTF,TGTGCCAGCGCCCAATCCGGACAGGGAGGTGGCTACACCTTC
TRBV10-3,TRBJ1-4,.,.,CAISASLRAHNEKLFF,TGTGCCATCAGCGCATCGCTCAGGGCCCATAATGAAAAACTGTTTTTT
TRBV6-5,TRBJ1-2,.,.,CASSPDSPINYGYTF,TGTGCCAGCAGTCCGGACAGCCCGATTAACTATGGCTACACCTTC
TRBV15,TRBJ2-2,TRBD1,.,CATSRDVGTATGELFF,TGTGCCACCAGCAGAGATGTGGGGACAGCCACCGGGGAGCTGTTTTTT
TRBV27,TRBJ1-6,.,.,CASSLKGPRDSPLHF,TGTGCCAGCAGTTTAAAGGGGCCTCGGGATTCACCCCTCCACTTT
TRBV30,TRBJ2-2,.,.,CAWRTSRAGELFF,TGTGCCTGGAGGACAAGCAGGGCCGGGGAGCTGTTTTTT
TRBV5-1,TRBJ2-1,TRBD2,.,CASSLVVAGGDSYNEQFF,TGCGCCAGCAGCTTGGTGGTAGCGGGGGGCGACTCCTACAATGAGCAGTTCTTC
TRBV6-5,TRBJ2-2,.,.,CASSSGLFTGELFF,TGTGCCAGCAGTTCGGGACTTTTCACCGGGGAGCTGTTTTTT
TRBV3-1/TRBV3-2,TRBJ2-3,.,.,CASSQGLGGLTDTQYF,TGTGCCAGCAGCCAAGGATTGGGGGGTCTCACAGATACGCAGTATTTT
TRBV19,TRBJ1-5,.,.,CASSGTNNQPQHF,TGTGCCAGTAGCGGGACAAATAATCAGCCCCAGCATTTT
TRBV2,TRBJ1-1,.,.,CASSDVRVQMNTEAFF,TGTGCCAGCAGTGATGTGAGGGTCCAGATGAACACTGAAGCTTTCTTT
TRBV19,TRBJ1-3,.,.,CASTAVSGNTIYF,TGTGCCAGTACTGCGGTCTCCGGAAACACCATATATTTT
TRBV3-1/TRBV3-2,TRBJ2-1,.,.,CASSLTDYNEQFF,TGTGCCAGCAGCCTGACTGATTACAATGAGCAGTTCTTC
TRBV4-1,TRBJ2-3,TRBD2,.,CASSQEGLAGYTQYF,TGCGCCAGCAGCCAAGAGGGTTTAGCGGGATATACGCAGTATTTT
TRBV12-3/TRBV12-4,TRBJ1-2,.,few,CASTFGGSGYTF,TGTGCCAGCACCTTTGGGGGGTCTGGCTACACCTTC
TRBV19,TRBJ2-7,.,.,CASIGPGGYEQYF,TGTGCCAGCATAGGCCCCGGCGGCTACGAGCAGTACTTC
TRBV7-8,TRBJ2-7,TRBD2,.,CASSFGLDVSEQYF,TGTGCCAGCAGCTTCGGACTAGATGTAAGCGAGCAGTACTTC
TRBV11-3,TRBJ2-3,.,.,CASSLTGRVTDTQYF,TGTGCCAGCAGCTTAACCGGTCGGGTCACAGATACGCAGTATTTT
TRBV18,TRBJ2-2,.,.,CASSPFQGISTGELFF,TGTGCCAGCTCACCATTCCAGGGGATCTCCACCGGGGAGCTGTTTTTT
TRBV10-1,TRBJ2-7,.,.,CASSRTELGEQYF,TGCGCCAGCAGTAGGACAGAGTTGGGCGAGCAGTACTTC
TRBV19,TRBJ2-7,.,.,CASSRTPGEQYF,TGTGCCAGTAGTAGGACCCCGGGGGAGCAGTACTTC
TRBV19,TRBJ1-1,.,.,CASSFGQLNTEAFF,TGTGCCAGTAGTTTCGGACAGTTGAACACTGAAGCTTTCTTT
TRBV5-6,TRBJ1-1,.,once,CASSLGGGNMNTEAFF,TGTGCCAGCAGCTTGGGTGGGGGCAACATGAACACTGAAGCTTTCTTT
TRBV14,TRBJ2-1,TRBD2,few,CASSRGLVSYNEQFF,TGTGCCAGCAGCCGAGGACTAGTTTCCTACAATGAGCAGTTCTTC
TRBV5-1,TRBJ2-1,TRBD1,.,CASSLWTGQGSYYNEQFF,TGCGCCAGCAGCTTGTGGACAGGGCAGGGCTCCTACTACAATGAGCAGTTCTTC
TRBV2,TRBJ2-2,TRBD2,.,CASWGLANTGELFF,TGTGCCAGCTGGGGACTAGCGAACACCGGGGAGCTGTTTTTT
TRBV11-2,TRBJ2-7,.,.,CASSPHPDEQYF,TGTGCCAGCAGCCCACATCCCGACGAGCAGTACTTC